This T cell receptor beta chain was captured by sequencing in a study of metastatic and nonmetastatic thyroid tumors. Overall study context: The study looked at repertoires side by side in blood and in tumor or nodule tissue from malignant and benign thyroid patients. Overall study results and limits: According to reports, the diversity of TCR beta was significantly higher in malignant thyroid tumors than in benign nodules, and this held in both blood and tumor samples.

Many counts were recorded for this clone. The target antigen is unknown. Thyroid surgery took place with no prior treatment in any patient. TCRdb ran MiXCR on the PCR reads. The sample shows more than 13,000 clones, 20% to 30% of them seen only once. The V end was cut by 3 bases, the J end by 1 base, with 4 bases between. The germline V gene has CDR1 SGHVS and CDR2 FQNEAQ. The CDR3 covers 14 residues. The TCR sequence derives from a female donor with papillary thyroid cancer or a benign thyroid nodule (not recorded which). Some clones in this sample may be carry-over from other donors' samples. The chain joins TRBV7-8 to TRBJ2-6; no clear D. The material sequenced was blood. CDR3 nucleotide sequence: TGTGCCAGCAGCTTTGTGTCTGGGGCCAACGTCCTGACTTTC. Its protein product is CASSFVSGANVLTF.